Listed below are T cell receptor beta chains from one sample, sequenced in a study of T-cell reconstitution after alpha-beta-depleted transplantation in children. From the PCR reads, TCRdb called clonotypes with MiXCR, one entry per CDR3 protein. This table holds fewer than 550,000 distinct CDR3 sequences, approximately 10% found once. The material sequenced was PBMCs, mostly from graft donor cells, taken 180 days after TCRalphabeta/CD19-depleted stem cell transplant. These TCRs come from a female patient aged 2 to 10 who had a stem cell transplant for aplastic anemia, so the T cells may come from the graft donor. Both conserved end residues are part of each CDR3. The order of the fields is V gene, clone size, J gene, D gene, CDR3 DNA, CDR3 protein. D genes are given only for firm matches. The size of a clone is reported for some rows only, either as once, few or many, or as a class for expanded clones.

TRBV7-9	NA	TRBJ2-7	TRBD2	TGTGCCAGCAGCTTCCAGACTAGCGGGAGGATCGAGCAGTACTTC	CASSFQTSGRIEQYF
TRBV7-9	NA	TRBJ2-4	TRBD1	TGTGCCAGCAGCTTAGGGACAGGGACGAACATTCAGTACTTC	CASSLGTGTNIQYF
TRBV28	few	TRBJ1-2	NA	TGTGCCACGAGAGAAGGGACGGCCAACTATGGCTACACCTTC	CATREGTANYGYTF
TRBV27	NA	TRBJ1-1	NA	TGTGCCAGCAGTTTCCACTACTGGACTGAAGCTTTCTTT	CASSFHYWTEAFF
TRBV18	NA	TRBJ2-5	TRBD1	TGTGCCAGCTCACCCCGGGACAGGATACAAGAGATCCAGTACTTC	CASSPRDRIQEIQYF
TRBV15	few	TRBJ2-7	TRBD1	TGTGCCACCAGCGCCGGACAGGGGGAGAGCTACGAGCAGTACTTC	CATSAGQGESYEQYF
TRBV29-1	few	TRBJ1-1	NA	TGCAGCGTTGACTCTAGAAGGGGCACTGAAGCTTTCTTT	CSVDSRRGTEAFF
TRBV6-2/TRBV6-3	NA	TRBJ2-1	TRBD2	TGTGCCAGCAGTTACAGTCTAACTAGCGGCTACAATGAGCAGTTCTTC	CASSYSLTSGYNEQFF
TRBV6-5	many	TRBJ2-5	NA	TGTGCCAGCAGTTACTCAGGGCAGCAGGAGACCCAGTACTTC	CASSYSGQQETQYF
TRBV20-1	few	TRBJ1-2	NA	TGCAGTGCTAGACTTAGAGCGAGAGATAACTATGGCTACACCTTC	CSARLRARDNYGYTF
TRBV7-9	many	TRBJ1-2	NA	TGTGCCAGCAGGAGAGGGGGGGCGAGCGGCTATGGCTACACCTTC	CASRRGGASGYGYTF
TRBV5-4	NA	TRBJ2-3	NA	TGTGCCAGCAGCTTGGTGGTCGGCACAGATACGCAGTATTTT	CASSLVVGTDTQYF
TRBV4-3	few	TRBJ2-3	TRBD2	TGCGCCAGCAGCCAAGAGGTACTAGCGGGGGCCACAGATACGCAGTATTTT	CASSQEVLAGATDTQYF
TRBV12-3/TRBV12-4	NA	TRBJ1-4	NA	TGTGCCAGCAGTTTAGGGGCAGCCAATGAAAAACTGTTTTTT	CASSLGAANEKLFF
TRBV7-6	NA	TRBJ1-5	NA	TGTGCCAGCAGCCCAACGATATACAGGGTAGAGAGAAATCAGCCCCAGCATTTT	CASSPTIYRVERNQPQHF
TRBV5-1	few	TRBJ2-1	NA	TGCGCCAGCAGCGCCGGGGTGGATGAGCAGTTCTTC	CASSAGVDEQFF
TRBV25-1	few	TRBJ1-2	TRBD1	TGTGCCAGCCGACCCCCGGGACAGAGAAACTATGGCTACACCTTC	CASRPPGQRNYGYTF
TRBV7-9	NA	TRBJ2-1	TRBD2	TGTGCCAGCACTTTAGCGGGAGGTGGTGAGCAGTTCTTC	CASTLAGGGEQFF
TRBV10-3	NA	TRBJ1-1	TRBD1	TGTGCCATCAGTGACTACAGGGGGACCCTGAACACTGAAGCTTTCTTT	CAISDYRGTLNTEAFF
TRBV4-3	few	TRBJ2-3	TRBD2	TGCGCCAGCAGCCAAGACTCGAGCGGGGGACCCTTTAGCACAGATACGCAGTATTTT	CASSQDSSGGPFSTDTQYF
TRBV12-3/TRBV12-4	few	TRBJ1-2	TRBD1	TGTGCCAGCAGTACCGGGACAGGGGGCGACAACTATGGCTACACCTTC	CASSTGTGGDNYGYTF
TRBV20-1	NA	TRBJ2-1	TRBD2	TGCAGTGCTAGAAATTTGCGGGAGCCTAACAATGAGCAGTTCTTC	CSARNLREPNNEQFF
TRBV20-1	few	TRBJ2-1	NA	TGCAGTGCTAGAGTAACGTGGGCTAGATTCTACAATGAGCAGTTCTTC	CSARVTWARFYNEQFF
TRBV20-1	NA	TRBJ2-1	NA	TGCAGTGCTAGAGACCAGCATGAGCAGTTCTTC	CSARDQHEQFF
TRBV6-1	NA	TRBJ1-1	TRBD1	TGTGCCAGCAACCTTCAGGGGGCCCGGACTGAAGCTTTCTTT	CASNLQGARTEAFF
TRBV6-2/TRBV6-3	NA	TRBJ2-1	TRBD2	TGTGCCAGCAGTTATTGGGCGGGAGGGAGCTCCTACAATGAGCAGTTCTTC	CASSYWAGGSSYNEQFF
TRBV30	few	TRBJ1-5	NA	TGTGCCTGGAGTGCCCACAGGGATAGCAATCAGCCCCAGCATTTT	CAWSAHRDSNQPQHF
TRBV3-1	NA	TRBJ1-1	NA	TGTGCCAGCAGCCAACGGGGTGACGCTGAAGCTTTCTTT	CASSQRGDAEAFF
TRBV6-5	NA	TRBJ1-3	NA	TGTGCCAGCAGTTACCGACCTGGAAACACCATATATTTT	CASSYRPGNTIYF
TRBV28	few	TRBJ2-6	TRBD2	TGTGCCAGTGGACTAGCGGGAGCTCGGGGGGCCAACGTCCTGACTTTC	CASGLAGARGANVLTF
TRBV29-1	few	TRBJ2-2	NA	TGCAGCGTTGTATGGAACACCGGGGAGCTGTTTTTT	CSVVWNTGELFF
TRBV11-2	NA	TRBJ2-5	TRBD2	TGTGCCAGCAGCTTAGATCGGCTAGCGGGAGGGGGTGAGACCCAGTACTTC	CASSLDRLAGGGETQYF
TRBV29-1	few	TRBJ1-2	NA	TGCAGCGTTAGTGATGGCTACACCTTC	CSVSDGYTF
TRBV5-1	few	TRBJ1-1	TRBD1	TGCGCCAGCAGCTTGGCCGGGACAGGGTCCCTTGAAGCTTTCTTT	CASSLAGTGSLEAFF
TRBV5-1	many	TRBJ2-5	NA	TGCGCCAGCAGCTACAGCCCGTACCGGGACGGCCAAGAGACCCAGTACTTC	CASSYSPYRDGQETQYF
TRBV7-2	NA	TRBJ1-2	NA	TGTGCCAGCAGCTTATATAGGGGGGGTGGGGAACTCTATGGCTACACCTTC	CASSLYRGGGELYGYTF
TRBV20-1	few	TRBJ1-2	NA	TGCAGTGCTAGAGATAGGGACACATACTATGGCTACACCTTC	CSARDRDTYYGYTF
TRBV7-3	NA	TRBJ2-7	TRBD1	TGTGCCAGCCGTACAGGGGGCGAGTACTACGAGCAGTACTTC	CASRTGGEYYEQYF
TRBV9	NA	TRBJ2-7	NA	TGTGCCAGCAGCGCCACAGCGATCTCCTACGAGCAGTACTTC	CASSATAISYEQYF
TRBV7-2	few	TRBJ1-1	NA	TGTGCCAGCAGCTTCACCAGGGAGATCGAAGCTTTCTTT	CASSFTREIEAFF
TRBV4-3	few	TRBJ1-2	NA	TGCGCCAGCACCCCTAACAGGAACTATGGCTACACCTTC	CASTPNRNYGYTF
TRBV20-1	few	TRBJ1-2	NA	TGCAGTGCTAGGGCTGTTAACGATGGCTACACCTTC	CSARAVNDGYTF
TRBV7-2	many	TRBJ1-5	NA	TGTGCCAGCAGTTTACGCGATCAGCCCCAGCATTTT	CASSLRDQPQHF
TRBV2	NA	TRBJ2-1	TRBD1	TGTGCCAGCAGTGAACCGGGACAGGGGACGGGTGAGCAGTTCTTC	CASSEPGQGTGEQFF
TRBV20-1	few	TRBJ2-7	NA	TGCAGTGCTCCTGCAGTCCCCTACGAGCAGTACTTC	CSAPAVPYEQYF
TRBV6-5	NA	TRBJ2-1	NA	TGTGCCAGCAGTTACGTAGGCGGGAAGGGGAGCAATGAGCAGTTCTTC	CASSYVGGKGSNEQFF